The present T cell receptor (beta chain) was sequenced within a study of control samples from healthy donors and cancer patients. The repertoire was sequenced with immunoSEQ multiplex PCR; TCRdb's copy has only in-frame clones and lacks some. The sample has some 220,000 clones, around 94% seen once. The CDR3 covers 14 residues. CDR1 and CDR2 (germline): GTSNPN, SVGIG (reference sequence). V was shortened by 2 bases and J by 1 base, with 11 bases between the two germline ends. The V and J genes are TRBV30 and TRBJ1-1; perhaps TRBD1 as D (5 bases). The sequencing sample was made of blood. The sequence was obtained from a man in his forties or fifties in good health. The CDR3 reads CAWSRGGSNTEAFF. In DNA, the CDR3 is TGTGCCTGGAGTCGTGGGGGATCGAACACTGAAGCTTTCTTT.